This T cell receptor beta chain comes out of a study of neurological immune-mediated disorders. This clonotype was counted ten times or more. Its antigen remains unidentified. Whole-study findings and limits: TCR clonal expansion peaked in HTLV-1-associated myelopathy patients and was lowest in multiple sclerosis patients.

The ends were cut back, 3 bases at V and 4 bases at J, with 12 bases in the middle. CDR1 and CDR2 from the germline V gene are SGHTA and FQGNSA. The CDR3 has 15 residues. TCRdb passed the 5' RACE reads through MiXCR, listing each CDR3 protein once. The table shows about 30,000 distinct CDR3 sequences, with 15% occurring only once. The chain links TRBV7-2 to TRBJ1-4; D possibly corresponds to TRBD1 (5 bases). Sequencing was done on a sample of PBMCs. The TCR was taken from a man aged 65-85 years in good health. CDR3: CASSFYGASNEKLFF. The DNA of the CDR3 is TGTGCCAGCAGCTTCTACGGGGCAAGTAATGAAAAACTGTTTTTT.